The 19 T cell receptor beta chains below all came from one sample that was sequenced in a study of spatial heterogeneity in lung cancer. Regarding time point: sample taken at primary tumor resection. The input material, whole RNA from tumor, nontumor lung or frozen PBMC, was sequenced unsorted. TCRdb recomputed calls from the 5' RACE reads with MiXCR, one row per CDR3 protein. This table holds tens of thousands of distinct CDR3 sequences, 5.8% found once. The source was PBMCs, collected at surgery. These receptors were obtained from a male donor with early-stage non-small cell lung cancer.

The sample holds a few counts of this clonotype. V gene TRBV28 combines with J gene TRBJ1-4; possible D gene TRBD1, 5 bases. The germline V gene encodes CDR1 MDHEN and CDR2 SYDVKM. V was cut by 7 bases and J by 4 bases, with 16 bases left in between. The CDR3 length is 15 residues. The CDR3 DNA is TGTGCCAGCAAACCCGGCGGGGGGGGTAATGAAAAACTGTTTTTT. Protein: CASKPGGGGNEKLFF.

This clonotype has a handful of counts. The chain combines TRBV5-1 with TRBJ2-2, with 9 bases fitting TRBD1. Germline CDR1 SGHRS, CDR2 YFSETQ. V shed 4 bases and J 6 bases; nucleotides not matched to a gene: 10. This CDR3 is 16 amino acids long. In DNA form, the CDR3 reads TGCGCCAGCAGCCCGGGGGACAGGGATGGCTCCGGGGAGCTGTTTTTT. Translated: CASSPGDRDGSGELFF.

This clonotype appeared many times. The DNA of the CDR3 is TGCAGACCTGGCGCGCTACTTGGCCAAGAGACCCAGTACTTC. Translating it yields CRPGALLGQETQYF. J is TRBJ2-5 and V is TRBV29-1; D unresolved. Germline CDR1 SQVTM, CDR2 ANQGSEA. The CDR3 is made up of 14 amino acids.

This clonotype was recorded at least ten times. This chain uses TRBV20-1 with TRBJ1-5; possible D gene TRBD1, 5 bases. Trimming took off 3 bases at V and 5 bases at J, with 17 bases between the two ends. The CDR3 consists of 15 residues. CDR1 is DFQATT, CDR2 SNEGSKA, per germline (reference sequence). The DNA for the CDR3 is TGCAGTGCTAGCTCTCAGGGACGGGTAGATCAGCCCCAGCATTTT. This encodes CSASSQGRVDQPQHF.

This clonotype has at least ten counts. The chain carries TRBV27 and TRBJ2-2; TRBD2 matches 11 bases. Germline CDR1 MNHEY, CDR2 SMNVEV (reference sequence). V was clipped by 3 bases and J by 7 bases; unmatched bases: 7. This CDR3 has 16 amino acids. The DNA for the CDR3 is TGTGCCAGCAGTTTCCTGACTAGCGGGGCGGGCGGGGAGCTGTTTTTT. It codes for CASSFLTSGAGGELFF.

This clonotype was seen ten or more times. The chain is built from TRBV27 and TRBJ2-7; D is unclear. The V gene's germline CDR1 is MNHEY and CDR2 SMNVEV (reference sequence). The ends were cut back, 0 bases at V and 4 bases at J, with 7 bases in the middle. The CDR3 totals 13 residues. The DNA for the CDR3 is TGTGCCAGCAGTTTATCAGGGCAGTACGAGCAGTACTTC. Translated, it gives CASSLSGQYEQYF.

In this sample, this clonotype turned up many times. This CDR3 is CSAKSAPDRAGGYTF. The CDR3 nucleotides are TGCAGTGCTAAATCGGCACCCGACAGGGCTGGTGGCTACACCTTC. The chain is built from TRBV20-1 and TRBJ1-2, with 7 bases that match TRBD1. Germline V gene sequence: CDR1 DFQATT, CDR2 SNEGSKA (reference sequence). Germline trimming cut 4 bases from V and 7 bases from J; bases unmatched to any gene: 15. This CDR3 spans 15 amino acids.

This clonotype was seen at least ten times. This rearrangement joins TRBV4-1 to TRBJ1-3, with D uncertain. This CDR3 region has 16 residues. Trimming removed 5 bases from V and 0 bases from J, with 14 bases in between. From germline, CDR1 is MGHRA and CDR2 YSYEKL. The CDR3 loop is CASSDRGSRSGNTIYF. The DNA for the CDR3 is TGCGCCAGCAGCGATCGAGGGTCCCGCTCTGGAAACACCATATATTTT.

This clonotype was recorded at least ten times. CDR3 region: CSAIAGETDTQYF. In DNA form, the CDR3 reads TGCAGTGCTATAGCGGGGGAGACAGATACGCAGTATTTT. The genes are TRBV20-1 and TRBJ2-3; 9 nucleotides align to TRBD2. J was trimmed by 3 bases and V by 4 bases; bases with no gene match: 2. This CDR3 is built from 13 residues. From germline, CDR1 is DFQATT and CDR2 SNEGSKA (reference sequence).

This chain links TRBV12-3 or TRBV12-4 with TRBJ2-1, with 16 bases matching TRBD2. The CDR3 has 16 residues. The V gene end was trimmed by 4 bases and the J gene end by 10 bases; junction bases not matched to a gene: 7. In DNA form, the CDR3 reads TGTGCCAGCAGTTCCCACGGGACTAGCGGGGGGGCCGAGCAGTTCTTC. It encodes CASSSHGTSGGAEQFF.

V usage is TRBV28 and J usage is TRBJ2-7; D gene uncertain. V lost 7 bases and J lost 4, with 14 bases in between. This CDR3 region has 13 residues. CDR1 and CDR2 (germline): MDHEN, SYDVKM. CDR3 DNA: TGTGCCAGCATGTTTCCCTCCCGTTACGAGCAGTACTTC. The encoded protein is CASMFPSRYEQYF.

This clonotype was seen at least ten times. The rearrangement uses TRBV6-1 and TRBJ1-1, with D perhaps TRBD1 (5 bases). The CDR3 runs 13 residues. From germline, CDR1 is MNHNS and CDR2 SASEGT. V was shortened by 6 bases and J by 1 base, with 9 bases between the two germline ends. The CDR3 DNA reads as TGTGCCAGCAGGGTGACAGCGAACACTGAAGCTTTCTTT. This translates into CASRVTANTEAFF.

This clonotype was picked up many times. This chain connects TRBV12-3 or TRBV12-4 to TRBJ2-7; D is unresolved. This CDR3 has 11 residues. Trimming left V 5 bases short and J 0 bases short, with 2 bases between. The CDR3 loop reads CASSNSYEQYF. CDR3 bases: TGTGCCAGCAGTAACTCCTACGAGCAGTACTTC.

This clonotype has a single count. Possible read error: a much larger clone is one base away. This chain connects TRBV27 to TRBJ2-3; 8 nucleotides line up with TRBD2. This CDR3 has 16 amino acids. The germline V gene encodes CDR1 MNHEY and CDR2 SMNVEV (reference sequence). In DNA, the CDR3 is TGTGCCAGCAGCCGCCCGGGGGGGTTGAGCACAGATATGCAGTATTTT. It encodes CASSRPGGLSTDMQYF.

The sample holds many counts of this clonotype. This chain connects TRBV6-6 to TRBJ2-1; D uncertain. V gave up 4 bases and J gave up 7 bases, with 5 bases separating them. From germline, CDR1 is MNHNY and CDR2 SVGAGI (reference sequence). The length of the CDR3 is 11 residues. The CDR3 coding sequence is TGTGCCAGCAGTTCTGGGAATGAGCAGTTCTTC. Translating gives CASSSGNEQFF.

The table lists this clonotype with many counts. The chain combines TRBV11-1 with TRBJ2-5, with D uncertain. The CDR3 contains 12 residues. The germline CDR1 and CDR2 sequences are SGHAT and FQDESV (reference sequence). V was shortened by 1 base and J by 6 bases, with 6 bases between the two germline ends. The CDR3 is CASSLGGKTQYF. The CDR3 nucleotides read TGTGCCAGCAGCTTAGGGGGAAAGACCCAGTACTTC.

This clonotype has ten or more counts. The chain joins TRBV9 to TRBJ2-2; 11 positions match TRBD2. Trimming removed 0 bases from V and 0 bases from J; junction bases left unmatched: 7. The germline CDR1 and CDR2 sequences are SGDLS and YYNGEE. The CDR3 runs 19 residues. The CDR3 DNA follows: TGTGCCAGCAGCGTAGGGAGGGGTAGCGGGGGGGCGAACACCGGGGAGCTGTTTTTT. Its translation: CASSVGRGSGGANTGELFF.

This clonotype has a count of ten or more. The CDR3 bases are TGTGCCAGCAGCCACCTCCGGCAGGGCAGAGAGACCCAGTACTTC. This gives the protein CASSHLRQGRETQYF. The rearrangement joins TRBV14 to TRBJ2-5, with D tentatively TRBD1 (5 bases). The length of the CDR3 is 15 residues. V dropped 3 bases and J dropped 4 bases, with 15 bases sitting between them. CDR1 and CDR2 from the germline V gene are SGHDN and FVKESK. Drawing the rest from reference TRBV14 and TRBJ2-5, the complete variable domain is EAGVTQFPSHSVIEKGQTVTLRCDPISGHDNLYWYRRVMGKEIKFLLHFVKESKQDESGMPNNRFLAERTGGTYSTLKVQPAELEDSGVYFCASSHLRQGRETQYFGPGTRLLVL.

This clonotype was detected ten times or more. The chain carries TRBV24-1 and TRBJ2-6; D is uncertain. This CDR3 region has 16 residues. Per the germline V gene, CDR1 is KGHDR and CDR2 is SFDVKD. V lost 3 bases, J lost 1 base, and 9 bases lay in between. The CDR3 protein is CATSDPGPSGANVLTF. The CDR3 nucleotides read TGTGCCACCAGTGATCCCGGCCCTTCTGGGGCCAACGTCCTGACTTTC.